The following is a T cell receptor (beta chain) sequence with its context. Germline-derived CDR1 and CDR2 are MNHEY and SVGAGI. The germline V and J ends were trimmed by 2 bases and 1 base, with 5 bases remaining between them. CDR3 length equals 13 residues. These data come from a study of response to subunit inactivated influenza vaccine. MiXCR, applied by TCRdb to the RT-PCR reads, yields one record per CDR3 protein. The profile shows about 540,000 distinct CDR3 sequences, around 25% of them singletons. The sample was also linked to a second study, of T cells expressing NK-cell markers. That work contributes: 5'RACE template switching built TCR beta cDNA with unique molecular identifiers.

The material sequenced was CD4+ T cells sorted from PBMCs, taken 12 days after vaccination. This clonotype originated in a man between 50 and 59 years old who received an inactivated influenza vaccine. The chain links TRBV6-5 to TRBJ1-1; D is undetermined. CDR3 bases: TGTGCCAGCAGTTACAGGCCGAACACTGAAGCTTTCTTT. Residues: CASSYRPNTEAFF.